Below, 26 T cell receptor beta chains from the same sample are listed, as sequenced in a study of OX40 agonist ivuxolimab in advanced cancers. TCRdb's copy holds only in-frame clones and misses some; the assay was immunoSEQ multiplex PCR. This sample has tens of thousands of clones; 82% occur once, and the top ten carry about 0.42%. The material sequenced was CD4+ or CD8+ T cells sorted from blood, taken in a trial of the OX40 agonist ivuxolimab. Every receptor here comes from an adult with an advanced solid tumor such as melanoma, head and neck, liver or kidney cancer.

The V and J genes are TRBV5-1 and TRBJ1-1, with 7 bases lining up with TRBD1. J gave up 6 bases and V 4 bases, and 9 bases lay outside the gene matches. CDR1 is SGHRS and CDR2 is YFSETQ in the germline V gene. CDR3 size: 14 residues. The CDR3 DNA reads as TGCGCCAGCAGCCCGGGACAGAAAATCTCTGAAGCTTTCTTT. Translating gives CASSPGQKISEAFF.

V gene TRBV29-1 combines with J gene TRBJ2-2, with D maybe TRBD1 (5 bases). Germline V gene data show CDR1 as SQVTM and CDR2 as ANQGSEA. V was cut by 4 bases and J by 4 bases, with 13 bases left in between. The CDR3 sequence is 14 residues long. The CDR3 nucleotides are TGCAGCGTTGGGGGTGGGGCTTTCACCGGGGAGCTGTTTTTT. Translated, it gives CSVGGGAFTGELFF.

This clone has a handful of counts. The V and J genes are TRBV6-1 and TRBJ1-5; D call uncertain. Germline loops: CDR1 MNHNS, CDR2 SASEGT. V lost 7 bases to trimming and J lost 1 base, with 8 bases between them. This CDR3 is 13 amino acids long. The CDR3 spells CASNVNSNQPQHF. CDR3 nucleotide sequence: TGTGCCAGCAATGTGAACAGCAATCAGCCCCAGCATTTT.

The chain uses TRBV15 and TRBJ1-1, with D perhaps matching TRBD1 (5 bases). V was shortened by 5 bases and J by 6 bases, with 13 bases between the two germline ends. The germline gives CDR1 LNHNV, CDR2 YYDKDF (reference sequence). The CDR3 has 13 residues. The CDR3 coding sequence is TGTGCCACCAGCTGGGATGGGGGGGCTGAAGCTTTCTTT. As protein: CATSWDGGAEAFF.

The DNA for the CDR3 is TGTGCCAGCAGAAGAGTCACCGGGGAGCTGTTTTTT. This encodes CASRRVTGELFF. The rearrangement links TRBV28 to TRBJ2-2, with D unclear. This CDR3 comprises 12 residues. The ends were cut back, 6 bases at V and 4 bases at J, with 6 bases in the middle. Germline loops: CDR1 MDHEN, CDR2 SYDVKM.

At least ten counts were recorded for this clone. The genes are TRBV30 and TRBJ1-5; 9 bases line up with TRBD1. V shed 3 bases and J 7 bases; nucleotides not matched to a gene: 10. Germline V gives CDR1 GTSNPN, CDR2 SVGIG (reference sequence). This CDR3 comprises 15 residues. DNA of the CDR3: TGTGCCTGGAGCGGTACAGGGGGCGAGCTCCAGCCCCAGCATTTT. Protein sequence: CAWSGTGGELQPQHF.

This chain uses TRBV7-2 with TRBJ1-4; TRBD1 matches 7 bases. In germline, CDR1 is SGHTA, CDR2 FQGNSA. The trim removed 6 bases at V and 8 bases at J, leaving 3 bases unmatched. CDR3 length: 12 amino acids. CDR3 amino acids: CASRSRGEKLFF. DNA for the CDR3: TGTGCCAGCAGATCCAGGGGGGAAAAACTGTTTTTT.

The CDR3 DNA sequence: TGTGCCAGCAGCTTAGCCCTAGATACGCAGTATTTT. It is translated as CASSLALDTQYF. This chain joins TRBV7-2 and TRBJ2-3, with no clear D. The CDR3 sequence is 12 residues long. Trimming cost V 0 bases and J 5 bases, with 3 bases left between them. Per germline, CDR1 SGHTA and CDR2 FQGNSA.

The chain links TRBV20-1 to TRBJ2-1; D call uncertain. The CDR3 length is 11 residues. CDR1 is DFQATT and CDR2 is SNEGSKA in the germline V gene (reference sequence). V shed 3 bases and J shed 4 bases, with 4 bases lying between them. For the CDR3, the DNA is TGCAGTGCTAGTGAATACAATGAGCAGTTCTTC. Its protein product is CSASEYNEQFF.

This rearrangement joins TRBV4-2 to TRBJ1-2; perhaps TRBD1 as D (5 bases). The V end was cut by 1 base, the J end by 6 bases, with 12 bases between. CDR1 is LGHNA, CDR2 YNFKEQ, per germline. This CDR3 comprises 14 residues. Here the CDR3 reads CASSQAGGTHGYTF. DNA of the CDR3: TGTGCCAGCAGCCAAGCCGGGGGGACTCATGGCTACACCTTC.

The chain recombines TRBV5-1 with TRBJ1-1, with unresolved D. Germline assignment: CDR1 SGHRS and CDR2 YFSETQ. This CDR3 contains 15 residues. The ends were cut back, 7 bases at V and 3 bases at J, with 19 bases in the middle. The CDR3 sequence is CASAPRGGGDTEAFF. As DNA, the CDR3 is TGCGCCAGCGCCCCTCGTGGAGGTGGGGACACTGAAGCTTTCTTT.

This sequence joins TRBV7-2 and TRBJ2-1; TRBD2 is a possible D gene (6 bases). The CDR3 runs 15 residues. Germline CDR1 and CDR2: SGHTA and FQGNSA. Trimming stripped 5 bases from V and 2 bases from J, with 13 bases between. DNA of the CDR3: TGTGCCAGCAGCCTGCTAGCGACCACCTACAATGAGCAGTTCTTC. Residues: CASSLLATTYNEQFF.

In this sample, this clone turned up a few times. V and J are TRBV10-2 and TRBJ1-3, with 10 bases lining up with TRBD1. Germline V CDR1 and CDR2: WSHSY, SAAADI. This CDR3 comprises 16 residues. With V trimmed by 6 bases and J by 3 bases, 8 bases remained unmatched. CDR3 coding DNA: TGCGCCAGCAGGAATTGGGGGACAGGGGATGGAAACACCATATATTTT. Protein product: CASRNWGTGDGNTIYF.

The CDR3 protein is CASSPGHSGNTIYF. The CDR3 DNA reads TGTGCCAGCAGTCCCGGGCACTCTGGAAACACCATATATTTT. V and J are TRBV5-8 and TRBJ1-3; no definite D call. CDR1 SGHTS and CDR2 YDEGEE come from the germline V gene. This CDR3 spans 14 amino acids. V dropped 5 bases and J dropped 0 bases, with 9 bases sitting between them.

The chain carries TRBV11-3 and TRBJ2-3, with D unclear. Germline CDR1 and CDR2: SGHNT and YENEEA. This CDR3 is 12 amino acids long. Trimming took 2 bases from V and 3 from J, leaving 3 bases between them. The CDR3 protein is CASSLYTDTQYF. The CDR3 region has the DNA TGTGCCAGCAGCTTATATACAGATACGCAGTATTTT.

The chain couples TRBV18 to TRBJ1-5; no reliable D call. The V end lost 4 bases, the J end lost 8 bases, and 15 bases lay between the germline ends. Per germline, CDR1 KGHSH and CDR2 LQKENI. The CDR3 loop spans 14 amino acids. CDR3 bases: TGTGCCAGCTCACTGCTTAAAGTAATGGAGCCCCAGCATTTT. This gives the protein CASSLLKVMEPQHF. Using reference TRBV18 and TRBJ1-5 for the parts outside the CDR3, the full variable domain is NAGVMQNPRHLVRRRGQEARLRCSPMKGHSHVYWYRQLPEEGLKFMVYLQKENIIDESGMPKERFSAEFPKEGPSILRIQQVVRGDSAAYFCASSLLKVMEPQHFGDGTRLSIL.

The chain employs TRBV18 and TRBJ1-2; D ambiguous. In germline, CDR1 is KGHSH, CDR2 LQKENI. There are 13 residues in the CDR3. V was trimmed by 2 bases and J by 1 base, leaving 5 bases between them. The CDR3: CASSPTVNYGYTF. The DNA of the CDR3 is TGTGCCAGCTCACCAACCGTTAACTATGGCTACACCTTC.

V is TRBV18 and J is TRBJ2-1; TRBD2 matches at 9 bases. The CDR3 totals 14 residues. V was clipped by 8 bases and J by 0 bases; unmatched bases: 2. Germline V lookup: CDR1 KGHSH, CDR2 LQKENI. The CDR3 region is CASLTSGSYNEQFF. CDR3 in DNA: TGTGCCAGCCTGACTAGCGGCTCCTACAATGAGCAGTTCTTC. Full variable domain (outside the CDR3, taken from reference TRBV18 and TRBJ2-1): NAGVMQNPRHLVRRRGQEARLRCSPMKGHSHVYWYRQLPEEGLKFMVYLQKENIIDESGMPKERFSAEFPKEGPSILRIQQVVRGDSAAYFCASLTSGSYNEQFFGPGTRLTVL.

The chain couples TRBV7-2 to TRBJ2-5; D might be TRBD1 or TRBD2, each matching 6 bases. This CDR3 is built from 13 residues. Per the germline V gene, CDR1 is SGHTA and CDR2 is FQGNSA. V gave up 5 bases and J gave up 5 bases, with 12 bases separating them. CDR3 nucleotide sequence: TGTGCCAGCAGCCGGGGGCGAGGGGAGACCCAGTACTTC. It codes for CASSRGRGETQYF.

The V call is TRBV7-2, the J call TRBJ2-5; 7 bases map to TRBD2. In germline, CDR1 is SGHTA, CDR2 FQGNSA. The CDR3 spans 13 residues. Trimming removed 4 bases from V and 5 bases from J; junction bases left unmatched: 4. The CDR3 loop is CASSSGLGETQYF. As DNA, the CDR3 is TGTGCCAGCAGCTCCGGACTAGGGGAGACCCAGTACTTC.

CDR3 protein: CASSLRGSGSTDTQYF. CDR3 DNA sequence: TGTGCCAGCAGCTTACGGGGTAGCGGCAGCACAGATACGCAGTATTTT. The V call is TRBV7-9, the J call TRBJ2-3; a weak D match, TRBD2 (6 bases). The CDR3 totals 16 residues. Germline CDR1 reads SEHNR; CDR2 reads FQNEAQ (reference sequence). V gave up 2 bases and J gave up 0 bases, with 12 bases separating them.

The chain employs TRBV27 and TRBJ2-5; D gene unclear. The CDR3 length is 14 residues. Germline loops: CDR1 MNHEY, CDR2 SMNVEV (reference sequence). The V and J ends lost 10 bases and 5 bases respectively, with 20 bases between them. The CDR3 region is CATSSQAIPETQYF. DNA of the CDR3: TGTGCCACATCCAGCCAGGCCATCCCGGAGACCCAGTACTTC.

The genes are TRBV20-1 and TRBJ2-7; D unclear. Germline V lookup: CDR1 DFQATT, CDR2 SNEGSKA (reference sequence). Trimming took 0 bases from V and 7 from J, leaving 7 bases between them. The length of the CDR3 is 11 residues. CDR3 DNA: TGCAGTGCTAGAGATCAGATAGAGCAGTACTTC. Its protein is CSARDQIEQYF.

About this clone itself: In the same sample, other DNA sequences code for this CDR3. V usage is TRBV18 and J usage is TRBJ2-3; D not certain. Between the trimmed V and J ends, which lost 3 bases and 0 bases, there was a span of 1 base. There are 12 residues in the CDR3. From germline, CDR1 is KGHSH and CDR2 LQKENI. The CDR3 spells CASSPSTDTQYF. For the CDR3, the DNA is TGTGCCAGCTCACCCAGCACAGATACGCAGTATTTT.

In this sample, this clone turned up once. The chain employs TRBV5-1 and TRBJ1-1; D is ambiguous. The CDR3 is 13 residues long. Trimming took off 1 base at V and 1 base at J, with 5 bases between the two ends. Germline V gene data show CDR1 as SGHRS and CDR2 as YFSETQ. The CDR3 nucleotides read TGCGCCAGCAGCTTGCACAGGAACACTGAAGCTTTCTTT. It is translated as CASSLHRNTEAFF. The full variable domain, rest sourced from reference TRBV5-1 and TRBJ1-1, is KAGVTQTPRYLIKTRGQQVTLSCSPISGHRSVSWYQQTPGQGLQFLFEYFSETQRNKGNFPGRFSGRQFSNSRSEMNVSTLELGDSALYLCASSLHRNTEAFFGQGTRLTVV.

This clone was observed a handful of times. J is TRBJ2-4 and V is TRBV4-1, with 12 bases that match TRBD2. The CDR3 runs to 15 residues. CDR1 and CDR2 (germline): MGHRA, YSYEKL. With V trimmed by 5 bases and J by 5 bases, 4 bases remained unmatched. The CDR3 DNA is TGCGCCAGCAGCACCAGACTAGCGGGGGAAAACATTCAGTACTTC. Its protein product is CASSTRLAGENIQYF.